These T cell receptor beta chains were read from a single sample in a study of T cells after yellow fever vaccination. Each CDR3 protein gets one entry after TCRdb re-called the 5' RACE reads with MiXCR. The repertoire consists of 600,000 to 750,000 distinct CDR3 sequences, with 9% to 15% occurring once and the leading ten covering about 15%. The sequenced sample was PBMCs, obtained on the day of the yellow fever booster vaccination. These receptors were taken from a young man who received the YFV17D yellow fever vaccine. CDR3s include the opening cysteine and the closing phenylalanine or tryptophan. Fields, in order: D gene, CDR3 length, J gene, V gene, clone size, CDR3 DNA, CDR3 protein. A D gene is named only where the DNA matches it firmly. Size values are once, few and many counts, or a class for expanded clones, and some rows have none.

>-|13|TRBJ1-1|TRBV3-1|-
TGTGCCAGCAGCCTGACCGACAACACTGAAGCTTTCTTT
CASSLTDNTEAFF
>-|14|TRBJ2-7|TRBV2|-
TGTGCCAGCACCGAACGGACGGACCCCTACGAGCAGTACTTC
CASTERTDPYEQYF
>-|16|TRBJ2-4|TRBV4-3|many
TGCGCCAGCAGCCAAGACCCGACTAGGCGGGCTGCCATTCAGTACTTC
CASSQDPTRRAAIQYF
>TRBD2|18|TRBJ2-1|TRBV5-1|-
TGCGCCAGCAGCCCAACTAGGCGACTAGCGGGAGGAGACAATGAGCAGTTCTTC
CASSPTRRLAGGDNEQFF
>TRBD2|17|TRBJ2-1|TRBV14|few
TGTGCCAGCAGCCAAGATAGGGCTAGCGGCCCACGGAATGAGCAGTTCTTC
CASSQDRASGPRNEQFF
>-|13|TRBJ2-3|TRBV4-2|few
TGTGCCAGCCAAACTCTGGGGGCAGATACGCAGTATTTT
CASQTLGADTQYF
>-|12|TRBJ2-1|TRBV6-5|few
TGTGCCAGCAGAACAAGATCCAATGAGCAGTTCTTC
CASRTRSNEQFF
>-|14|TRBJ2-3|TRBV18|-
TGTGCCAGCTCACCTCCGATGAGGGCAGATACGCAGTATTTT
CASSPPMRADTQYF
>-|13|TRBJ2-7|TRBV6-5|few
TGTGCCAGCAGTTACGCGAATTACTACGAGCAGTACTTC
CASSYANYYEQYF
>TRBD1|14|TRBJ2-7|TRBV7-9|-
TGTGCCAGCATCCTACAGGGGGGCCCTTACGAGCAGTACTTC
CASILQGGPYEQYF
>-|13|TRBJ2-7|TRBV18|many
TGTGCCAGCTCACAGGGACCATCCTACGAGCAGTACTTC
CASSQGPSYEQYF
>-|17|TRBJ1-5|TRBV5-5|many
TGTGCCAGCAGCTTGGAGGCAGGCGATAATAGCAATCAGCCCCAGCATTTT
CASSLEAGDNSNQPQHF
>-|14|TRBJ1-2|TRBV24-1|-
TGTGCCACCAGTGACCCAATATGGAACTATGGCTACACCTTC
CATSDPIWNYGYTF
>-|11|TRBJ1-1|TRBV19|-
TGTGCCAGTGGGGACACCTCGGGAGCTTTCTTT
CASGDTSGAFF
>TRBD2|16|TRBJ2-7|TRBV5-1|-
TGCGCCAGCAGCGGACTTCTAGCGGGAGGCATATACGAGCAGTACTTC
CASSGLLAGGIYEQYF
>-|17|TRBJ2-3|TRBV20-1|-
TGCAGTGCTAGAGATCCCGAAACCTTTGGGAGCACAGATACGCAGTATTTT
CSARDPETFGSTDTQYF
>TRBD2|18|TRBJ2-2|TRBV7-6|many
TGTGCCAGCTCCCCTAGTGCCCCCATGGCGGGAGTTCTCGGGGAGCTGTTTTTT
CASSPSAPMAGVLGELFF
>-|15|TRBJ2-3|TRBV7-8|-
TGTGCCAGCAGCCTACTCAGGGAGAGGGCAGATACGCAGTATTTT
CASSLLRERADTQYF
>-|11|TRBJ2-7|TRBV9|few
TGTGCCAGCAGCGTAGGCCACGAGCAGTACTTC
CASSVGHEQYF
>TRBD2|12|TRBJ2-1|TRBV29-1|few
TGCAGCGTTGAGGGTGGTAGCGGGAAGCCGTTCTTC
CSVEGGSGKPFF
>-|15|TRBJ2-2|TRBV24-1|many
TGTGCCACCAGTGGAACGGGGTCGAACACCGGGGAGCTGTTTTTT
CATSGTGSNTGELFF
>TRBD2|14|TRBJ2-4|TRBV7-9|few
TGTGCCAGCAGCGAGGGGTTTAGCGGGGACATTCAGTACTTC
CASSEGFSGDIQYF
>-|14|TRBJ1-1|TRBV7-8|-
TGTGCCAGCAGCTTCTTAGGGACGAACACTGAAGCTTTCTTT
CASSFLGTNTEAFF
>-|16|TRBJ2-5|TRBV6-5|-
TGTGCCAGCAGTTACACTCGCGGGGCCTTGCGGGAGACCCAGTACTTC
CASSYTRGALRETQYF
>TRBD1|16|TRBJ2-5|TRBV15|-
TGTGCCACCAGCAGAGAAGGGACAGCCGTCCAAGAGACCCAGTACTTC
CATSREGTAVQETQYF
>-|17|TRBJ2-3|TRBV4-3|few
TGCGCCAGCAGCCAAGATGCGGGATCCCCGACTAGTGGTACGCAGTATTTT
CASSQDAGSPTSGTQYF
>TRBD2|13|TRBJ2-7|TRBV7-2|few
TGTGCCAGCAGCCAGACTAGCGGCACTGGGCAGTACTTC
CASSQTSGTGQYF
>TRBD1|16|TRBJ2-1|TRBV6-5|few
TGTGCCAGCAGTTACCCTCGGACAGGGGGTGACAATGAGCAGTTCTTC
CASSYPRTGGDNEQFF
>-|11|TRBJ2-7|TRBV6-6|-
TGTGCCAGCAGCGGGGGGCGGGACGGGTACTTC
CASSGGRDGYF
>-|11|TRBJ1-1|TRBV29-1|many
TGCAGCGGGGGGGAGAACACTGAAGCTTTCTTT
CSGGENTEAFF
>-|16|TRBJ1-3|TRBV27|few
TGTGCCAGCAGTTCCCAGGGAGGGGTCGCTGGAAACACCATATATTTT
CASSSQGGVAGNTIYF
>TRBD1|15|TRBJ2-7|TRBV20-1|few
TGCAGTGCTAGGGCTAGTTCGACAGGGGCCCGCGAGCAGTACTTC
CSARASSTGAREQYF
>-|13|TRBJ2-5|TRBV27|many
TGTGCCAGCCGGACCTGGGCCCAAGAGACCCAGTACTTC
CASRTWAQETQYF
>-|14|TRBJ2-2|TRBV4-2|-
TGTGCCAGCAGCCAAGATGGCTTTCTTGGGGAGCTGTTTTTT
CASSQDGFLGELFF